The next 7 T cell receptor beta chains were all read from a single sample in a study of blood T cell repertoires in COVID-19. Profiled with immunoSEQ multiplex PCR; TCRdb holds only in-frame clones, not every one. The table has approximately 84,000 clones, more than 65% seen once; the top ten hold around 15%. The sequenced sample was peripheral blood. All receptors come from a human donor in a cohort sampled during active COVID-19.

The chain recombines TRBV30 with TRBJ2-7; D is perhaps TRBD2 (5 bases). The germline gives CDR1 GTSNPN, CDR2 SVGIG (reference sequence). V gave up 2 bases and J gave up 3 bases, with 8 bases separating them. The CDR3 covers 12 residues. The CDR3 coding sequence is TGTGCCTGGAGTCGGGATATCTACGAGCAGTACTTC. This codes for CAWSRDIYEQYF.

The table lists this clone with many counts. In nucleotides, the CDR3 is TGTGCCAGCACCCCCCCACAGGGGGCTAACTATGGCTACACCTTC. It specifies CASTPPQGANYGYTF. The chain carries TRBV7-9 and TRBJ1-2; the match to TRBD1 covers 8 bases. Germline V lookup: CDR1 SEHNR, CDR2 FQNEAQ (reference sequence). The CDR3 contains 15 residues. Losses at the gene ends were 7 bases for V and 0 bases for J; bases not matched to a gene: 7.

The chain combines TRBV5-6 with TRBJ1-2, with a possible D match to TRBD1 (5 bases). In germline, CDR1 is SGHDT, CDR2 YYEEEE. The CDR3 has 14 amino acids. Trimming stripped 0 bases from V and 5 bases from J, with 11 bases between. The CDR3 DNA sequence: TGTGCCAGCAGCTTGGTAGGGGTACGTTATGGCTACACCTTC. Translation gives CASSLVGVRYGYTF.

The chain uses TRBV30 and TRBJ2-1, with no clear D. Germline loops: CDR1 GTSNPN, CDR2 SVGIG (reference sequence). This CDR3 region has 11 residues. The ends were cut back, 2 bases at V and 8 bases at J, with 7 bases in the middle. The CDR3 DNA reads as TGTGCCTGGAGTTCCCGGGATGAGCAGTTCTTC. Amino acids: CAWSSRDEQFF.

The chain employs TRBV5-4 and TRBJ1-1, with D possibly matching TRBD1 (5 bases). V was clipped by 3 bases and J by 5 bases, with 14 bases between them. Germline V gene sequence: CDR1 SGHNT, CDR2 YYREEE (reference sequence). This CDR3 spans 14 amino acids. The CDR3 sequence: CASSWTSGGTEAFF. In nucleotides, the CDR3 is TGTGCCAGCAGCTGGACATCTGGAGGGACTGAAGCTTTCTTT.

As to this clone: At one boundary the junction diverges from the germline segment, which might be a read error. V is TRBV6-6 and J is TRBJ2-7; D remains ambiguous. CDR1 and CDR2 (germline): MNHNY, SVGAGI (reference sequence). The CDR3 consists of 16 residues. The CDR3 DNA follows: TGTGCCAGCAGTTACTCACAGCCTGCGAGCTCCTACGAGCAGTATTTC. Amino acid sequence: CASSYSQPASSYEQYF.

The V call is TRBV27, the J call TRBJ2-3; no clear D. In germline, CDR1 is MNHEY, CDR2 SMNVEV (reference sequence). The CDR3 totals 16 residues. Deletions cut 2 bases from V and 2 bases from J, with 14 bases between. The CDR3 DNA reads as TGTGCCAGCAGTTTACTTGGCCGCGGTATCACAGATACGCAGTATTTT. It encodes CASSLLGRGITDTQYF.